These 7 T cell receptor beta chains were sequenced from one sample in a study of T cell repertoires in cytomegalovirus infection. TCRdb re-called the reads with MiXCR, one entry per CDR3 protein. The sample yields 350,000 to 500,000 distinct CDR3 sequences, about a third seen once. Sequencing input: PBMCs. The receptors come from a human donor in good health (CMV status not recorded). Some clones in this sample may be carry-over from other donors' samples.

V usage is TRBV5-4 and J usage is TRBJ1-1; D gene ambiguous. This CDR3 is built from 15 residues. Looked up from germline, CDR1 is SGHNT and CDR2 is YYREEE (reference sequence). V was pared by 4 bases and J by 4 bases, with 17 bases between. The chain's CDR3 is CASSLNRETGTEAFF. The CDR3 bases are TGTGCCAGCAGCCTGAATCGGGAGACGGGCACTGAAGCTTTCTTT. The entire variable domain, with the rest obtained from reference TRBV5-4 and TRBJ1-1, is as follows: ETGVTQSPTHLIKTRGQQVTLRCSSQSGHNTVSWYQQALGQGPQFIFQYYREEENGRGNFPPRFSGLQFPNYSSELNVNALELDDSALYLCASSLNRETGTEAFFGQGTRLTVV.

This clonotype has a count of ten or more. CDR3 coding DNA: TGTGCCAGCAGCCAGCCAGGACGGATGAACACTGAAGCTTTCTTT. This translates into CASSQPGRMNTEAFF. The chain couples TRBV11-2 to TRBJ1-1; D is uncertain. Germline V gene sequence: CDR1 SGHAT, CDR2 FQNNGV. The CDR3 loop spans 15 amino acids. The V and J ends lost 5 bases and 0 bases respectively, with 13 bases between them.

This clonotype was found a few times. J is TRBJ1-1 and V is TRBV27; D call uncertain. The CDR3 totals 14 residues. CDR1 and CDR2 from the germline V gene are MNHEY and SMNVEV (reference sequence). V dropped 6 bases and J dropped 9 bases, with 20 bases sitting between them. The CDR3 sequence is CASRSRTAMNQAFF. The CDR3 region has the DNA TGTGCCAGCAGAAGTCGGACGGCTATGAATCAAGCTTTCTTT.

The V and J genes are TRBV7-6 and TRBJ2-3; TRBD2 might be the D (5 bases). The CDR3 totals 15 residues. Germline CDR1 is SGHVS and CDR2 is FNYEAQ. Trimming took 5 bases from V and 2 from J, leaving 14 bases between them. The CDR3 is CASSPSGGLTDTQYF. The CDR3 DNA reads as TGTGCCAGCAGCCCCTCCGGCGGACTCACAGATACGCAGTATTTT.

The genes are TRBV4-3 and TRBJ1-6; no reliable D call. V was pared by 0 bases and J by 9 bases, with 12 bases between. The germline CDR1 and CDR2 sequences are LGHNA and YSLEER. The CDR3 is made up of 15 amino acids. CDR3: CASSQDSLASSPLHF. CDR3 nucleotides: TGCGCCAGCAGCCAAGATTCCTTAGCCAGTTCACCCCTCCACTTT.

The chain is built from TRBV29-1 and TRBJ1-3, with D unclear. The CDR3 is made up of 14 amino acids. Germline V gives CDR1 SQVTM, CDR2 ANQGSEA. The germline V and J ends were trimmed by 0 bases and 0 bases, with 6 bases remaining between them. DNA for the CDR3: TGCAGCGTTGAAGAGGTGGGCTCTGGAAACACCATATATTTT. This codes for CSVEEVGSGNTIYF.

This clonotype was recorded at least ten times. The rearrangement links TRBV19 to TRBJ2-4, with D perhaps matching TRBD1 (5 bases). The CDR3 is 16 amino acids. The germline V gene encodes CDR1 LNHDA and CDR2 SQIVND (reference sequence). V shed 3 bases and J shed 1 base, with 13 bases lying between them. CDR3 DNA: TGTGCCAGTAGTATTGGTACAGGCCTCGCCAAAAACATTCAGTACTTC. It codes for CASSIGTGLAKNIQYF.